The rows below give T cell receptor beta chains drawn from one sample of a study of T cell repertoires in cytomegalovirus infection. TCRdb reprocessed the reads with MiXCR, giving one entry per CDR3 protein. The repertoire holds some 700,000 distinct CDR3 sequences, roughly a third seen once, with about 20% in the top ten. For these TCRs, the target antigens are not known. This material consisted of cultured PBMCs, taken from culture after CMV antigen stimulation. The source of these receptors is a human donor in good health (CMV status not recorded). Some clones in this sample may be carry-over from other donors' samples. Each CDR3 is given with its conserved first and last residue. D genes are given only for firm matches. Clone size is not always given. Where it is, it says once, few, many or a class for expanded clones.

cdr3_nt	cdr3_aa	d_call	clone_size	v_call	j_call
TGTGCCAGCAGCTGGACAGGGTCGACGACAGATACGCAGTATTTT	CASSWTGSTTDTQYF	TRBD1	-	TRBV9	TRBJ2-3
TGTGCCAGCAGTTACTGGGGACAGACCTACGAGCAGTACTTC	CASSYWGQTYEQYF	TRBD1	few	TRBV6-2/TRBV6-3	TRBJ2-7
TGTGCCAGCAGTCCAGCGGGGGTCATCGTTTACGAGCAGTACTTC	CASSPAGVIVYEQYF	TRBD2	-	TRBV6-2/TRBV6-3	TRBJ2-7
TGCGCCAGCAGTGAAATTCTGGGACAGGGGGCTTCCTACGAGCAGTACTTC	CASSEILGQGASYEQYF	TRBD1	few	TRBV10-2	TRBJ2-7
TGTGCCAGCAGTACGAGGGTAAAATTTCAAGAGACCCAGTACTTC	CASSTRVKFQETQYF	-	once	TRBV6-5	TRBJ2-5
TGTGCCAGCAGACCAATGGGGGCCAAAAACATTCAGTACTTC	CASRPMGAKNIQYF	-	-	TRBV5-4	TRBJ2-4
TGTGCCAGCAAAGTAGGTAGCGGCCTTGGTGAGCAGTTCTTC	CASKVGSGLGEQFF	-	-	TRBV28	TRBJ2-1
TGTGCCAGCAGCTCCTCCCGGGACAGCGATGGCTACACCTTC	CASSSSRDSDGYTF	TRBD1	many	TRBV7-2	TRBJ1-2
TGTGCCAGCAGCGAAGCGCAAGCGGGAGTGTATGAGCAGTTCTTC	CASSEAQAGVYEQFF	TRBD2	-	TRBV7-2	TRBJ2-1
TGTGCCAGCAGCTTAGTGGGTAGATTGGACTACGAGCAGTACTTC	CASSLVGRLDYEQYF	-	-	TRBV7-2	TRBJ2-7
TGTGCCTGGGGACAGGGGACTGAAGCTTTCTTT	CAWGQGTEAFF	TRBD1	-	TRBV30	TRBJ1-1
TGTGCCAGCAGCCCCGGCGCAGGGGCAGATACGCAGTATTTT	CASSPGAGADTQYF	-	few	TRBV7-8	TRBJ2-3
TGTGCCAGCAGCCCTCGGACAGGGTCAGATACGCAGTATTTT	CASSPRTGSDTQYF	TRBD1	many	TRBV7-2	TRBJ2-3
TGTGCCAGCAGACGGGCTCCGAGCTCCTATAATTCACCCCTCCACTTT	CASRRAPSSYNSPLHF	-	-	TRBV27	TRBJ1-6
TGTGCCAGCGGGGCGCGGCAGGACTCCTACGAGCAGTACTTC	CASGARQDSYEQYF	-	-	TRBV2	TRBJ2-7
TGTGCCAGCAGCTTTGCCCGGACGAACACTGAAGCTTTCTTT	CASSFARTNTEAFF	-	few	TRBV5-4	TRBJ1-1
TGCAGCGTTGATTATACTTCGGGCAGGACCTACAATGAGCAGTTCTTC	CSVDYTSGRTYNEQFF	-	few	TRBV29-1	TRBJ2-1
TGTGCCAGCAGCGAGCTAGCGGGCATACGGGGCACAGATACGCAGTATTTT	CASSELAGIRGTDTQYF	TRBD2	many	TRBV7-2	TRBJ2-3
TGTGCCAGCAGCTTAGTGGCGGGCGCAGATACGCAGTATTTT	CASSLVAGADTQYF	-	many	TRBV7-2	TRBJ2-3
TGTGCCAGTAGTATAGCCTGGACAGGGGGCAATGAGCAGTTCTTC	CASSIAWTGGNEQFF	TRBD1	-	TRBV19	TRBJ2-1
TGTGCCAGCAGTGATTCCGGGAGCACAGATACGCAGTATTTT	CASSDSGSTDTQYF	-	-	TRBV25-1	TRBJ2-3
TGTGCCAGCAGGGATGGGGTTAAGGATACGCAGTATTTT	CASRDGVKDTQYF	-	-	TRBV6-2/TRBV6-3	TRBJ2-3
TGTGCCAGCTCAGGGACGGAGCCTGTGGAGCAGTACTTC	CASSGTEPVEQYF	-	few	TRBV18	TRBJ2-7
TGTGCCAGTAGTATGAGGGGTGCAACTAATGAAAAACTGTTTTTT	CASSMRGATNEKLFF	-	-	TRBV19	TRBJ1-4
TGTGCCACCAGCAAACTAGCGGGGGGGCACAATGAGCAGTTCTTC	CATSKLAGGHNEQFF	TRBD2	few	TRBV15	TRBJ2-1
TGTGCCAGCAGCGGGGGGACAGGGTTCAATACTGAAGCTTTCTTT	CASSGGTGFNTEAFF	TRBD1	-	TRBV5-5	TRBJ1-1
TGTGCCAGCAGCCCGGGGTCCAAGTACAATGAGCAGTTCTTC	CASSPGSKYNEQFF	-	-	TRBV5-4	TRBJ2-1
TGTGCCACCAGTGATTCAGGGTTCCGTGATCGCAATGAGCAGTTCTTC	CATSDSGFRDRNEQFF	-	-	TRBV24-1	TRBJ2-1
TGCGCCAGCAGCTTGGCCGCTTTGGGCCTGAACACTGAAGCTTTCTTT	CASSLAALGLNTEAFF	-	-	TRBV5-1	TRBJ1-1
TGTGCCAGCAGCTTAGGGCGGGCCACTAGCGGGACCTCCTACGAGCAGTACTTC	CASSLGRATSGTSYEQYF	TRBD2	many	TRBV7-9	TRBJ2-7
TGTGCCAGCAGTTACCCGACAGGGTATCAGGCGGACAATGAGCAGTTCTTC	CASSYPTGYQADNEQFF	TRBD1	-	TRBV6-2/TRBV6-3	TRBJ2-1
TGTGCCAGCAGTCTCCGGGACAGCCATCAGCCCCAGCATTTT	CASSLRDSHQPQHF	TRBD1	few	TRBV12-3/TRBV12-4	TRBJ1-5
TGTGCCAGCAGCTTAGGGGTTAACTACGAGCAGTACTTC	CASSLGVNYEQYF	-	many	TRBV11-2	TRBJ2-7
TGTGCCAGCAGTCCCAGAGAAGGGCGACAGCAGCCCCAGCATTTT	CASSPREGRQQPQHF	-	-	TRBV12-3/TRBV12-4	TRBJ1-5
TGTGCCAGCAGCCGGACAGGGCTACACAATGAGCAGTTCTTC	CASSRTGLHNEQFF	TRBD1	-	TRBV7-2	TRBJ2-1
TGTGCCAGTGATCTAGGGACAGGGCAAGGCTACACCTTC	CASDLGTGQGYTF	TRBD1	-	TRBV19	TRBJ1-2
TGTGCCAGCAGACTCGGGCCTGGCGCTTTCTTT	CASRLGPGAFF	-	few	TRBV12-3/TRBV12-4	TRBJ1-1
TGTGCCAGTAGTATTCCCTCGGACAGGGGGCTTCCCTACGAGCAGTACTTC	CASSIPSDRGLPYEQYF	TRBD1	once	TRBV19	TRBJ2-7
TGTGCCAGCAGCCTACGACAGGTGACAGAGACCCAGTACTTC	CASSLRQVTETQYF	-	few	TRBV11-2	TRBJ2-5
TGTGCCAGCAGCCAGTGGCCGGGGGACACTGAAGCTTTCTTT	CASSQWPGDTEAFF	-	-	TRBV12-3/TRBV12-4	TRBJ1-1
TGCGCCAGCAGCCAAGTAATAGCGGGCGGTGCGGCCTACAATGAGCAGTTCTTC	CASSQVIAGGAAYNEQFF	TRBD2	-	TRBV4-1	TRBJ2-1
TGTGCCAGTAACGGGGGCTCTGGAAACACCATATATTTT	CASNGGSGNTIYF	-	once	TRBV7-6	TRBJ1-3
TGTGCCACCAGTGACTTTAGCGGGAGCGGGACAGATACGCAGTATTTT	CATSDFSGSGTDTQYF	TRBD2	few	TRBV24-1	TRBJ2-3
TGTGCCAGCAGCTGGGCCGGTTCTAACTATGGCTACACCTTC	CASSWAGSNYGYTF	-	few	TRBV7-6	TRBJ1-2
TGTGCCAGCACCGACGGCCTCTACAATGAGCAGTTCTTC	CASTDGLYNEQFF	-	few	TRBV7-9	TRBJ2-1
TGTGCCAGTCGATCACACGGGGGAGGGGGCACTGAAGCTTTCTTT	CASRSHGGGGTEAFF	-	few	TRBV27	TRBJ1-1
TGTGCCAGCAGTGAAGCCGGGGGCTTAACCGGGGAGCTGTTTTTT	CASSEAGGLTGELFF	-	few	TRBV2	TRBJ2-2
TGTGCCAGCAGCCCTTCCCCGTGGTTGGGCAATCAGCCCCAGCATTTT	CASSPSPWLGNQPQHF	-	few	TRBV7-2	TRBJ1-5
TGTGCCAGCAGCTGGTGGGGGGATGAGCAGTTCTTC	CASSWWGDEQFF	-	-	TRBV12-3/TRBV12-4	TRBJ2-1
TGTGCCATCAGCGATGGACAGGGGGATGCGAGTACGCAGTATTTT	CAISDGQGDASTQYF	TRBD1	-	TRBV10-3	TRBJ2-3
TGCGCCAGCAGCCAAGACCACTTGATATTCACAGATACGCAGTATTTT	CASSQDHLIFTDTQYF	-	few	TRBV4-3	TRBJ2-3
TGTGCCAGCAGCCAGGCATCGGTCGCCAAAAACATTCAGTACTTC	CASSQASVAKNIQYF	-	once	TRBV4-1	TRBJ2-4
TGTGCCAGCAGCTTAGGACAGAGCGGGGTAGCCTACGAGCAGTACTTC	CASSLGQSGVAYEQYF	TRBD2	-	TRBV7-9	TRBJ2-7
TGTGCCACCAGCAGAGATCGCGCGGGGAGGGGGGAGACCCAGTACTTC	CATSRDRAGRGETQYF	-	-	TRBV15	TRBJ2-5
TGCAGTGCATTAGGGACTAGCGGCTACTCTGGGGCCAACGTCCTGACTTTC	CSALGTSGYSGANVLTF	TRBD2	few	TRBV20-1	TRBJ2-6